This T cell receptor beta chain originates from a study of blood T cell repertoires in COVID-19. The overall study: From T cells, B-cell-depleted T cells, or PBMCs came the material, which was cDNA or gDNA.

The repertoire was sequenced with immunoSEQ multiplex PCR; TCRdb's copy has only in-frame clones and lacks some. The sample includes about 250,000 clones, approximately 86% of them seen just once. CDR3 length equals 15 residues. Unmatched junction bases numbered 6, after V lost 3 bases and J lost 0 bases. In germline, CDR1 is DFQATT, CDR2 SNEGSKA (reference sequence). This clone was counted once. This chain connects TRBV20-1 to TRBJ2-7; 9 nucleotides agree with TRBD2. Sequenced material: peripheral blood. This receptor was identified in a man aged 80 or over with acute or convalescent COVID-19. This CDR3 is CSASGSGGLSYEQYF. The CDR3 DNA sequence: TGCAGTGCTAGTGGTAGCGGGGGACTCTCCTACGAGCAGTACTTC.